The 11 T cell receptor beta chains in this list originate from one sample, sequenced in a study of tissue T cells after allogeneic stem cell transplantation. The table came from immunoSEQ multiplex PCR; TCRdb's copy has only in-frame clones and leaves some out. The profile shows roughly 4,700 clones, over 30% of them singletons. The time point: mouse harvest day 14 after allogeneic transplant. Each mouse received 10^7 T-cell-depleted marrow cells plus 10^6 splenic CD5+ T cells by tail vein. Sample: gut tissue. The receptors originated from a female BALB/c mouse given C57BL/6 T cells with graft-versus-host disease after an allogeneic hematopoietic cell transplant.

This clone has only a few counts. The gene symbols are mouse symbols. The read stops 1 residue short of the end of the CDR3; the missing end is completed from the germline J gene. This chain joins TRBV1 and TRBJ2-4, with 10 bases lining up with TRBD1. Trimming cost V 3 bases and J 7 bases; bases outside gene matches: 4. CDR3 length: 14 residues. Germline V CDR1 and CDR2: NSQYPW, LRSPGD (reference sequence). The sequenced CDR3 bases are TGCACCTGCAGTGCCCGGGACAGGGGCGACACCTTGTAC. This sequence encodes CTCSARDRGDTLY. The entire CDR3 protein reads CTCSARDRGDTLYF.

Concerning this clone: Gene names follow the mouse nomenclature. The sequenced fragment ends 1 residue before the CDR3 boundary, so the rest is inferred from the germline J gene. The chain joins TRBV26 to TRBJ2-5, with D maybe TRBD2 (7 bases). V dropped 2 bases and J dropped 5 bases, with 8 bases sitting between them. The V gene's germline CDR1 is KGHPV and CDR2 FQNQEV (reference sequence). CDR3 length: 13 amino acids. The CDR3 protein is CASSLGGLDTQYF. The part of the CDR3 DNA that was read is TGTGCCAGCAGTCTGGGGGGGCTAGACACCCAGTAC.

Only a few counts were recorded for this clone. Each gene name is a mouse one. The sequenced CDR3 bases are TGTGCCAGCAGTCTCTACAGCTATGCTGAGCAGTTC. This gives the protein CASSLYSYAEQF. The complete CDR3 reads CASSLYSYAEQFF. The rearrangement joins TRBV26 to TRBJ2-1; D uncertain. Read data end 1 residue before the CDR3 end; the end is taken from the germline J gene. CDR1 and CDR2 from the germline V gene are KGHPV and FQNQEV (reference sequence). With 3 bases removed from V and 3 bases from J, the gap between germline ends came to 6 bases. The CDR3 extends over 13 amino acids.

This clone was found a few times. Gene names are the mouse ones. The sequenced fragment ends 1 residue before the CDR3 boundary, so the rest is inferred from the germline J gene. The chain recombines TRBV26 with TRBJ2-7; the match to TRBD2 covers 11 bases. Per germline, CDR1 KGHPV and CDR2 FQNQEV (reference sequence). The V gene end was trimmed by 6 bases and the J gene end by 4 bases; junction bases not matched to a gene: 2. The CDR3 is 13 amino acids. The part of the CDR3 DNA that was read is TGTGCCAGCAGACGGGACTGGGGGTATGAACAGTAC. It encodes CASRRDWGYEQY. The CDR3 in full is CASRRDWGYEQYF.

This clone occurred a few times. Mouse germline and gene names are used. With the read ending 1 residue before the CDR3 end, the germline J gene is used to fill in that end. The chain recombines TRBV2 with TRBJ1-1, with a tentative D call TRBD1 (6 bases). Trimming cost V 3 bases and J 3 bases, with 11 bases left between them. The CDR3 is 14 residues long. CDR1 and CDR2 from the germline V gene are LGHNA and YSYQKL. CDR3 bases read: TGTGCCAGCAGCCAGACAGGTTGGGACACAGAAGTCTTC. Translating it yields CASSQTGWDTEVF. In full, the CDR3 reads CASSQTGWDTEVFF.

This clone has more than one count but fewer than ten. Gene names and germline match the mouse. The read ends 1 residue shy of where the CDR3 ends; the end is completed using the germline J gene. This chain connects TRBV23 to TRBJ2-5; the D call in the table, TRBD2, was not verified against the DNA. This CDR3 is 11 amino acids long. Germline lookup yields CDR1 KGHTA and CDR2 FQNQQP. The CDR3 DNA, read in part, is TGCTCCAGCAGCCGTGGGGACACCCAGTAC. This encodes CSSSRGDTQY. The full CDR3 protein reads CSSSRGDTQYF.

Comments on this clone: The gene symbols are mouse symbols. The read finishes 1 residue shy of the CDR3 end, and the germline J gene is used to complete it. This sequence joins TRBV26 and TRBJ2-5; D gene uncertain. Germline loops: CDR1 KGHPV, CDR2 FQNQEV (reference sequence). V was clipped by 4 bases and J by 0 bases, with 8 bases between them. CDR3 length: 14 amino acids. The sequenced part of the CDR3 DNA is TGTGCCAGCAGTCGGACGGCTAACCAAGACACCCAGTAC. Its translation is CASSRTANQDTQY. The CDR3, in full, reads CASSRTANQDTQYF. Full variable domain (outside the CDR3, taken from reference TRBV26 and TRBJ2-5): NSKVIQTPRYLVKGQGQKAKMRCIPEKGHPVVFWYQQNKNNEFKFLINFQNQEVLQQIDMTEKRFSAECPSNSPCSLEIQSSEAGDSALYLCASSRTANQDTQYFGPGTRLLVL.

As to this clone: Germline and genes: mouse. From the germline J gene comes the end of the CDR3, since the read stops 1 residue before it. This chain joins TRBV26 and TRBJ1-4; 7 nucleotides match TRBD1. The CDR3 is made up of 14 amino acids. CDR1 and CDR2 (germline): KGHPV, FQNQEV (reference sequence). Losses at the gene ends were 3 bases for V and 2 bases for J; bases not matched to a gene: 0. The sequenced CDR3 bases are TGTGCCAGCAGTCTACAGGGGTCCAACGAAAGATTATTT. It codes for CASSLQGSNERLF. Given in full, the CDR3 is CASSLQGSNERLFF. Looking up the rest from reference TRBV26 and TRBJ1-4 gives the full variable domain: NSKVIQTPRYLVKGQGQKAKMRCIPEKGHPVVFWYQQNKNNEFKFLINFQNQEVLQQIDMTEKRFSAECPSNSPCSLEIQSSEAGDSALYLCASSLQGSNERLFFGHGTKLSVL.

Remarks on this clone: Here the gene names and germline are mouse. With the read ending 1 residue before the CDR3 end, the germline J gene is used to fill in that end. The chain uses TRBV12-1 and TRBJ1-1, with 7 bases fitting TRBD1. Germline CDR1 is SGHSN and CDR2 is HYEKVE. V lost 4 bases and J lost 0; bases outside the gene matches: 4. This CDR3 has 14 amino acids. CDR3 DNA (partial): TGTGCCAGCTCCAGACAGGGAGCAAACACAGAAGTCTTC. This encodes CASSRQGANTEVF. The whole CDR3 sequence is CASSRQGANTEVFF.

About this clone: Germline and genes: mouse. The read ends 1 residue shy of where the CDR3 ends; the end is completed using the germline J gene. The chain is built from TRBV2 and TRBJ2-5; the D gene could be TRBD1 or TRBD2 (5 bases each). V was cut by 2 bases and J by 2 bases, with 8 bases left in between. This CDR3 is built from 14 residues. Per germline, CDR1 LGHNA and CDR2 YSYQKL. The CDR3 sequence: CASSQRGSQDTQYF. The covered CDR3 bases are TGTGCCAGCAGCCAACGGGGGTCCCAAGACACCCAGTAC.

This clone is categorized as large. Gene names follow the mouse nomenclature. The CDR3 is cut off 1 residue early in the read; its end comes from the germline J gene. The rearrangement uses TRBV2 and TRBJ2-7; D is uncertain. Germline CDR1 reads LGHNA; CDR2 reads YSYQKL. The CDR3 contains 14 residues. V lost 0 bases and J lost 0, with 6 bases in between. CDR3 DNA, as far as it was read: TGTGCCAGCAGCCAAGATCCCAACTCCTATGAACAGTAC. Its translation: CASSQDPNSYEQY. The whole CDR3 region reads CASSQDPNSYEQYF.